What follows are 11 T cell receptor beta chains derived from one specimen sequenced in a study of metastatic and nonmetastatic thyroid tumors. No patient had received any treatment before thyroid surgery. TCRdb re-analyzed the PCR reads using MiXCR. This table has 30,000 to 35,000 clones, roughly 36% appearing once. What was sequenced was tumor tissue. The receptors derive from a female donor with papillary thyroid cancer or a benign thyroid nodule (not recorded which). Some clones in this sample may be carry-over from other donors' samples.

The V call is TRBV30, the J call TRBJ2-7; D unresolved. The CDR3 spans 13 residues. V was pared by 2 bases and J by 2 bases, with 10 bases between. Germline-derived CDR1 and CDR2 are GTSNPN and SVGIG (reference sequence). The CDR3 DNA follows: TGTGCCTGGAGTTCAAATGGGGCCTACGAGCAGTACTTC. Residues: CAWSSNGAYEQYF.

The chain couples TRBV5-1 to TRBJ1-6, with TRBD1 identical over 9 bases. V lost 2 bases to trimming and J lost 7 bases; unmatched junction nucleotides: 4. The CDR3 has 15 residues. Germline CDR1 and CDR2: SGHRS and YFSETQ. CDR3 nucleotide sequence: TGCGCCAGCAGCTTTTCCGGGACAGGGAATTCACCCCTCCACTTT. It codes for CASSFSGTGNSPLHF.

The rearrangement uses TRBV20-1 and TRBJ2-3; 11 nucleotides align to TRBD2. CDR1 DFQATT and CDR2 SNEGSKA come from the germline V gene (reference sequence). V lost 1 base to trimming and J lost 4 bases; unmatched junction nucleotides: 10. The CDR3 is made up of 17 amino acids. CDR3 in amino acids: CSARAGLADIRSDTQYF. The DNA of the CDR3 is TGCAGTGCTAGAGCGGGACTAGCGGATATCAGGTCAGATACGCAGTATTTT.

This clone was observed a few times. The chain couples TRBV6-1 to TRBJ2-7; TRBD2 is a possible D gene (5 bases). The germline CDR1 and CDR2 sequences are MNHNS and SASEGT. This CDR3 region has 13 residues. Trimming left V 7 bases short and J 7 bases short, with 17 bases between. The CDR3 DNA follows: TGTGCCAGCATGGGCGGTAGCGTGCGAGAGCAGTACTTC. Protein product: CASMGGSVREQYF.

This clone has more than one count but fewer than ten. The chain uses TRBV6-1 and TRBJ2-5, with 12 bases that match TRBD2. The CDR3 is made up of 15 amino acids. J gave up 2 bases and V 2 bases, and 0 bases lay outside the gene matches. Germline V gene data show CDR1 as MNHNS and CDR2 as SASEGT. The CDR3 spells CASSELAGGQETQYF. The CDR3 DNA sequence: TGTGCCAGCAGTGAACTAGCGGGAGGGCAAGAGACCCAGTACTTC.

The CDR3 DNA reads TGCAGTGCTACATACTATGGCACAGATACGCAGTATTTT. Its translation: CSATYYGTDTQYF. J is TRBJ2-3 and V is TRBV20-1; the D is unclear. CDR1 and CDR2 (germline): DFQATT, SNEGSKA (reference sequence). This CDR3 region has 13 residues. The V end was cut by 4 bases, the J end by 1 base, with 9 bases between.

This clone was seen repeatedly, ten times or more. The rearrangement joins TRBV28 to TRBJ1-2, with 7 bases identical to TRBD1. V lost 6 bases and J lost 3; bases outside the gene matches: 19. The V gene's germline CDR1 is MDHEN and CDR2 SYDVKM. The CDR3 runs 18 residues. The CDR3 protein is CASRPDRVLSPFDYGYTF. CDR3 DNA: TGTGCCAGCAGACCCGACAGGGTTCTCTCCCCCTTTGACTATGGCTACACCTTC.

The sample holds a few counts of this clone. The chain carries TRBV11-3 and TRBJ2-7, with TRBD1 matching over 11 bases. This CDR3 region has 14 residues. Per the germline V gene, CDR1 is SGHNT and CDR2 is YENEEA. Trimming cost V 5 bases and J 4 bases; bases outside gene matches: 4. CDR3 amino acids: CASSDRDRGYEQYF. The DNA of the CDR3 is TGTGCCAGCAGCGACCGGGACAGGGGGTACGAGCAGTACTTC.

As regards this clone: This may be a read error, as it is one base from a much larger clone. The CDR3 reads CASSYRDNNEQFF. CDR3 sequence (DNA): TGTGCCAGCAGTTACCGGGACAACAATGAGCAGTTCTTC. The rearrangement links TRBV6-6 to TRBJ2-1, with D possibly TRBD1 on 6 matching bases. The CDR3 totals 13 residues. Per the germline V gene, CDR1 is MNHNY and CDR2 is SVGAGI (reference sequence). V lost 2 bases to trimming and J lost 5 bases, with 7 bases between them.

In its sample, this clone was seen a few times. V is TRBV11-2 and J is TRBJ1-6, with 8 bases aligning to TRBD1. In germline, CDR1 is SGHAT, CDR2 FQNNGV. The junction had 3 bases not matched to a gene; V was cut back by 1 base and J by 10 bases. This CDR3 is 14 amino acids long. In DNA, the CDR3 is TGTGCCAGCAGCTTAGGGGACAGGATCTCACCCCTCCACTTT. Protein: CASSLGDRISPLHF.

This clone showed up just a few times. The rearrangement uses TRBV12-3 or TRBV12-4 and TRBJ1-2; D not resolved. This CDR3 region has 12 residues. V lost 5 bases to trimming and J lost 4 bases, with 8 bases between them. This chain's CDR3 is CASSPAGYGYTF. The CDR3, as DNA: TGTGCCAGCAGTCCGGCGGGCTATGGCTACACCTTC.